A single sample is the source of the 17 T cell receptor beta chains below, sequenced in a study of shared clonotypes between healthy human individuals. Data came from immunoSEQ multiplex PCR; TCRdb stores just in-frame clones and leaves some out. Of hundreds of thousands of clones in the sample, 96% were seen once. Naive CD8 cells, CD45RO-negative and positively selected for CCR7, excluded terminally differentiated effector memory CD45RA+ cells. Sequencing input: naive CD8+ T cells sorted from blood. Receptors were obtained from a woman aged 30 to 39 in good health.

Concerning this clone: The conserved phenylalanine or tryptophan is not found at the CDR3 terminus, so this likely reflects a read error. The rearrangement links TRBV5-4 to TRBJ2-7, with 10 nucleotides matching TRBD2. Germline V gene data show CDR1 as SGHNT and CDR2 as YYREEE (reference sequence). This CDR3 has 15 amino acids. J was trimmed by 5 bases and V by 3 bases; bases with no gene match: 8. CDR3 region: CASSSGVAGGHEQYL. The CDR3 nucleotides are TGTGCCAGCAGCTCGGGGGTAGCGGGAGGTCACGAGCAGTACCTC.

The CDR3 region is CASSQGLAGDPEQYF. Written as DNA, the CDR3 is TGTGCCAGCAGCCAAGGACTAGCGGGAGACCCCGAGCAGTACTTC. The chain links TRBV4-2 to TRBJ2-7; 12 bases map to TRBD2. This CDR3 has 15 amino acids. V lost 1 base to trimming and J lost 6 bases; unmatched junction nucleotides: 4. Germline-derived CDR1 and CDR2 are LGHNA and YNFKEQ.

J is TRBJ2-3 and V is TRBV28; D call uncertain. The CDR3 spans 16 residues. The germline gives CDR1 MDHEN, CDR2 SYDVKM. The V end lost 5 bases, the J end lost 0 bases, and 15 bases lay between the germline ends. CDR3 bases: TGTGCCAGCAGTCCCTTGGGCGGAGAGAGCACAGATACGCAGTATTTT. This translates into CASSPLGGESTDTQYF. The full variable domain, completed using reference TRBV28 and TRBJ2-3, is DVKVTQSSRYLVKRTGEKVFLECVQDMDHENMFWYRQDPGLGLRLIYFSYDVKMKEKGDIPEGYSVSREKKERFSLILESASTNQTSMYLCASSPLGGESTDTQYFGPGTRLTVL.

This sequence joins TRBV7-8 and TRBJ2-7, with a weak D call TRBD2 (6 bases). The CDR3 is made up of 14 amino acids. Trimming took off 3 bases at V and 4 bases at J, with 13 bases between the two ends. Germline V lookup: CDR1 SGHVS, CDR2 FQNEAQ. This CDR3 reads CASSFARRGYEQYF. CDR3 bases: TGTGCCAGCAGCTTCGCGCGGCGGGGTTACGAGCAGTACTTC.

The chain recombines TRBV13 with TRBJ2-7, with 9 bases lining up with TRBD2. J was trimmed by 3 bases and V by 5 bases; bases with no gene match: 5. The germline V gene encodes CDR1 PRHDT and CDR2 FYEKMQ (reference sequence). The CDR3 extends over 14 amino acids. The chain's CDR3 is CASSPGLALYEQYF. In DNA, the CDR3 is TGTGCCAGCAGCCCGGGACTAGCACTCTACGAGCAGTACTTC.

This chain connects TRBV11-1 to TRBJ2-7; a weak D match, TRBD2 (6 bases). Germline CDR1 reads SGHAT; CDR2 reads FQDESV (reference sequence). The CDR3 consists of 13 residues. Trimming took 1 base from V and 5 from J, leaving 9 bases between them. CDR3 amino acids: CASSLDGEDEQYF. The CDR3 DNA reads TGTGCCAGCAGCTTAGATGGGGAGGACGAGCAGTACTTC.

The chain has TRBV5-6 and TRBJ1-4; D may be TRBD1 (5 bases). Germline CDR1 and CDR2: SGHDT and YYEEEE. V gave up 0 bases and J gave up 0 bases, with 15 bases separating them. This CDR3 has 18 amino acids. The CDR3 loop reads CASSLAPATDTTNEKLFF. In DNA, the CDR3 is TGTGCCAGCAGCTTGGCCCCTGCGACAGATACAACTAATGAAAAACTGTTTTTT.

V is TRBV28 and J is TRBJ1-1; D is unclear. Trimming shortened V by 2 bases and J by 1 base, and 8 bases separated the two germline ends. The CDR3 sequence is 14 residues long. CDR1 and CDR2 from the germline V gene are MDHEN and SYDVKM. The CDR3 coding sequence is TGTGCCAGCAGTTTAATGAGGAGGAACACTGAAGCTTTCTTT. This gives the protein CASSLMRRNTEAFF.

This rearrangement joins TRBV27 to TRBJ1-4; D might be TRBD1 (5 bases). V was shortened by 6 bases and J by 1 base, with 9 bases between the two germline ends. The CDR3 is made up of 14 amino acids. In germline, CDR1 is MNHEY, CDR2 SMNVEV (reference sequence). CDR3 amino acids: CASRYQGTNEKLFF. In DNA form, the CDR3 reads TGTGCCAGCAGGTATCAGGGAACTAATGAAAAACTGTTTTTT.

This sequence joins TRBV7-9 and TRBJ2-3; D uncertain. Germline CDR1 reads SEHNR; CDR2 reads FQNEAQ (reference sequence). The V gene lost 6 bases and the J gene lost 3 bases, with 10 bases spanning the gap. This CDR3 is 13 amino acids long. The CDR3 bases are TGTGCCAGCAGAGTGGCGGCAACAGATACGCAGTATTTT. It is translated as CASRVAATDTQYF.

The chain uses TRBV5-1 and TRBJ1-5; TRBD1 aligns across 9 bases. Germline V gene lookup returns CDR1 SGHRS and CDR2 YFSETQ. V was clipped by 0 bases and J by 5 bases; unmatched bases: 0. This CDR3 has 14 residues. CDR3 loop: CASSLGDRDQPQHF. The CDR3 DNA follows: TGCGCCAGCAGCTTGGGGGACAGGGATCAGCCCCAGCATTTT.

Comments on this clone: The identical CDR3 is also encoded by other nucleotide sequences in the sample. The chain combines TRBV28 with TRBJ2-7, with 11 positions matching TRBD2. From germline, CDR1 is MDHEN and CDR2 SYDVKM. The CDR3 covers 16 residues. V was clipped by 5 bases and J by 0 bases; unmatched bases: 6. The CDR3 region is CASSPIAGGSSYEQYF. The CDR3 nucleotides are TGTGCCAGCAGTCCAATAGCGGGAGGGAGCTCCTACGAGCAGTACTTC.

This chain uses TRBV7-9 with TRBJ2-5; D might be TRBD2 (5 bases). Germline CDR1 is SEHNR and CDR2 is FQNEAQ (reference sequence). CDR3 length: 15 residues. With 0 bases removed from V and 5 bases from J, the gap between germline ends came to 13 bases. The CDR3 region is CASSLARAQGETQYF. As DNA, the CDR3 is TGTGCCAGCAGCTTAGCGAGGGCCCAAGGGGAGACCCAGTACTTC.

This chain links TRBV11-2 with TRBJ1-2, with a weak D call TRBD1 (6 bases). This CDR3 spans 16 amino acids. Germline values: CDR1 SGHAT, CDR2 FQNNGV. The ends were cut back, 5 bases at V and 2 bases at J, with 18 bases in the middle. The CDR3 is CASSPGHWEVNYGYTF. CDR3 sequence (DNA): TGTGCCAGCAGCCCGGGACATTGGGAGGTGAACTATGGCTACACCTTC. The full variable domain, in which reference TRBV11-2 and TRBJ1-2 provide the parts outside the CDR3, is EAGVAQSPRYKIIEKRQSVAFWCNPISGHATLYWYQQILGQGPKLLIQFQNNGVVDDSQLPKDRFSAERLKGVDSTLKIQPAKLEDSAVYLCASSPGHWEVNYGYTFGSGTRLTVV.

The chain couples TRBV7-6 to TRBJ2-7; no definite D call. V shed 2 bases and J shed 0 bases, with 8 bases lying between them. Looked up from germline, CDR1 is SGHVS and CDR2 is FNYEAQ. The CDR3 runs 14 residues. The CDR3 is CASSLFLGSYEQYF. In DNA form, the CDR3 reads TGTGCCAGCAGCTTATTTTTGGGCTCCTACGAGCAGTACTTC.

The chain recombines TRBV7-9 with TRBJ1-1, with TRBD1 as a possible D gene (5 bases). The CDR3 is 15 amino acids. Deletions cut 3 bases from V and 7 bases from J, with 18 bases between. Germline lookup yields CDR1 SEHNR and CDR2 FQNEAQ (reference sequence). The CDR3 is CASSFGYGTLFEAFF. As DNA, the CDR3 is TGTGCCAGCAGCTTTGGGTACGGGACCCTATTTGAAGCTTTCTTT.

The V call is TRBV15, the J call TRBJ2-1; 8 nucleotides line up with TRBD1. CDR1 and CDR2 (germline): LNHNV, YYDKDF (reference sequence). The V segment lost 3 bases and the J segment 5 bases; nucleotides outside the gene matches: 6. CDR3 length: 15 amino acids. CDR3 sequence (DNA): TGTGCCACCAGCAGCGACAGGGGTACCAACAATGAGCAGTTCTTC. Translating it yields CATSSDRGTNNEQFF.